This T cell receptor beta chain was found in a study of control samples from healthy donors and cancer patients. Produced via immunoSEQ multiplex PCR; TCRdb's table is partial and in-frame only. This table has some 110,000 clones, 83% appearing once. This clone was observed a handful of times. V lost 0 bases, J lost 7 bases, and 12 bases lay in between. Germline values: CDR1 MNHEY, CDR2 SVGAGI. The CDR3 loop spans 14 amino acids. Input material: blood. The origin of this receptor is a woman in her fifties or sixties in good health. The chain employs TRBV6-5 and TRBJ1-2, with D perhaps TRBD1 (5 bases). The CDR3 DNA reads as TGTGCCAGCAGTTACTCTGACAGACCCACTGGCTACACCTTC. Translated: CASSYSDRPTGYTF.